The 22 T cell receptor beta chains given below trace back to one sample, sequenced in a study of blood T cells in healthy people across ages. Combining a sample-barcoded 5' primer with a J-beta primer mix, a second PCR ran for roughly 7 to 12 cycles. TCRdb fed the 5' RACE reads into MiXCR, producing one record per CDR3 protein. Of 650,000 to 950,000 distinct CDR3 sequences in the sample, under 45% were seen once. The sequencing sample was made of blood. The receptor set was obtained from a man aged 55 to 70 in good health.

This chain links TRBV20-1 with TRBJ2-3, with TRBD2 identical over 15 bases. Losses at the gene ends were 0 bases for V and 2 bases for J; bases not matched to a gene: 15. The CDR3 length is 21 residues. Germline V gives CDR1 DFQATT, CDR2 SNEGSKA (reference sequence). CDR3 amino acids: CSARDPLGLAGGAGPTDTQYF. The CDR3 DNA follows: TGCAGTGCTAGAGACCCCCTGGGACTAGCGGGGGGAGCGGGCCCCACAGATACGCAGTATTTT.

As to this clonotype: An end of the junction does not agree with germline; a read error may underlie this. The chain is built from TRBV6-1 and TRBJ2-7; tentative D call: TRBD1 (5 bases). The CDR3 runs to 15 residues. Germline V gene data show CDR1 as MNHNS and CDR2 as SASEGT. CDR3 bases: TGTGCCAACAGTGAATCAGGTGACAGCTCCTACGAGCAGTACTTC. Its translation: CANSESGDSSYEQYF.

This clonotype was observed a handful of times. The J gene is TRBJ1-6, the V gene TRBV7-9; D ambiguous. From germline, CDR1 is SEHNR and CDR2 FQNEAQ (reference sequence). V dropped 6 bases and J dropped 9 bases, with 12 bases sitting between them. This CDR3 is built from 13 residues. Here the CDR3 reads CASSPTKGSPLHF. The CDR3 DNA reads TGTGCCAGCAGTCCTACAAAAGGTTCACCCCTCCACTTT.

This clonotype has just a few counts. This chain connects TRBV6-2 or TRBV6-3 to TRBJ2-5; 8 bases are shared with TRBD1. CDR1 is MNHEY, CDR2 SVGEGT, per germline. V gave up 0 bases and J gave up 5 bases; unmatched junction bases: 5. The CDR3 loop spans 15 amino acids. The CDR3 DNA sequence: TGTGCCAGCAGTTACTCCCAGGGGGCTATGGAGACCCAGTACTTC. This codes for CASSYSQGAMETQYF.

The chain employs TRBV6-5 and TRBJ1-1, with TRBD1 matching 7 bases. The ends lost 5 bases at V and 1 base at J; junction bases unmatched: 4. Germline CDR1 MNHEY, CDR2 SVGAGI. There are 14 residues in the CDR3. This CDR3 reads CASSPQGRNTEAFF. CDR3 DNA sequence: TGTGCCAGCAGTCCACAGGGGAGGAACACTGAAGCTTTCTTT.

The CDR3, as DNA: TGTGCCAGCAAGAGGGACAAAGAGACCCAGTACTTC. Residues: CASKRDKETQYF. V is TRBV6-6 and J is TRBJ2-5; D may be TRBD1 (6 bases). The CDR3 sequence is 12 residues long. Germline assignment: CDR1 MNHNY and CDR2 SVGAGI (reference sequence). V was shortened by 7 bases and J by 3 bases, with 9 bases between the two germline ends.

This clonotype came up a few times. The genes are TRBV6-2 or TRBV6-3 and TRBJ2-3; possibly TRBD2 for D (6 bases). Between the trimmed V and J ends, which lost 6 bases and 11 bases, there was a span of 21 bases. The CDR3 is made up of 14 amino acids. Germline CDR1 is MNHEY and CDR2 is SVGEGT. The CDR3 sequence is CASSPERSRGGQYF. CDR3 coding DNA: TGTGCCAGCAGCCCCGAAAGATCTAGGGGAGGGCAGTATTTT.

This sequence joins TRBV18 and TRBJ2-3; a possible D gene is TRBD2 (5 bases). V gave up 2 bases and J gave up 2 bases, with 8 bases separating them. CDR1 and CDR2 from the germline V gene are KGHSH and LQKENI. CDR3 length: 14 amino acids. CDR3 amino acids: CASSPTGFTDTQYF. The CDR3 DNA reads as TGTGCCAGCTCACCAACGGGGTTCACAGATACGCAGTATTTT.

This clonotype was seen a handful of times. Compared with germline, one end of the junction differs, possibly owing to a read error. The V gene is TRBV5-1, the J gene TRBJ2-1, with TRBD2 matching over 11 bases. CDR3 length equals 16 residues. Germline loops: CDR1 SGHRS, CDR2 YFSETQ. DNA for the CDR3: TGCGCCAACAGCGCCCCCGAACTAGCGGGGGACAATGAGCAGTTCTTC. This gives the protein CANSAPELAGDNEQFF.

The V and J genes are TRBV4-1 and TRBJ2-5; 8 bases align to TRBD2. The assigned J gene may be wrong: the sequence end matches TRBJ2-7 better. Germline loops: CDR1 MGHRA, CDR2 YSYEKL. CDR3 length: 16 residues. CDR3 in DNA: TGCGCCAGCAGCCAAGATCTTGGCGGGGGGCAGAACGAGCAGTACTTC. It translates to CASSQDLGGGQNEQYF.

This chain connects TRBV4-3 to TRBJ1-1, with D unresolved. The CDR3 runs to 15 residues. Germline-derived CDR1 and CDR2 are LGHNA and YSLEER. Trimming shortened V by 0 bases and J by 0 bases, and 8 bases separated the two germline ends. The chain's CDR3 is CASSQEARMNTEAFF. CDR3 DNA sequence: TGCGCCAGCAGCCAAGAGGCCCGAATGAACACTGAAGCTTTCTTT.

This clonotype was recorded a few times. The junction does not match germline at one end; this may be a read error. V gene TRBV4-3 combines with J gene TRBJ2-7; TRBD2 might be the D (6 bases). The CDR3 is 16 amino acids. Germline loops: CDR1 LGHNA, CDR2 YSLEER. Here the CDR3 reads CASSKEWGVISYEQYF. CDR3 DNA: TGCGCCAGCAGCAAAGAGTGGGGGGTGATCTCCTACGAGCAGTACTTC.

A word on this clonotype: An end of the junction does not agree with germline; a read error may underlie this. The chain carries TRBV7-3 and TRBJ2-2; 14 bases are a match to TRBD2. Germline V gene data show CDR1 as SGHTA and CDR2 as FQGTGA. The CDR3 length is 19 residues. The CDR3 DNA reads TGTGCTAGCAGCTCGGTCCGGACTAGCGGGGGGTCATACACCGGGGAGCTGTTTTTT. Its translation: CASSSVRTSGGSYTGELFF. Full variable domain (outside the CDR3, taken from reference TRBV7-3 and TRBJ2-2): GAGVSQTPSNKVTEKGKYVELRCDPISGHTALYWYRQSLGQGPEFLIYFQGTGAADDSGLPNDRFFAVRPEGSVSTLKIQRTERGDSAVYLCASSSVRTSGGSYTGELFFGEGSRLTVL.

V and J are TRBV20-1 and TRBJ2-7, with 8 bases that match TRBD1. J was trimmed by 4 bases and V by 1 base; bases with no gene match: 3. In germline, CDR1 is DFQATT, CDR2 SNEGSKA (reference sequence). This CDR3 is built from 13 residues. The chain's CDR3 is CSARGTGRYEQYF. The CDR3, as DNA: TGCAGTGCTAGAGGGACAGGGAGATACGAGCAGTACTTC.

This chain links TRBV7-6 with TRBJ2-1; D is possibly TRBD1 (7 bases). The germline V and J ends were trimmed by 1 base and 11 bases, with 24 bases remaining between them. Germline CDR1 SGHVS, CDR2 FNYEAQ. CDR3 length: 17 amino acids. The chain's CDR3 is CASSLDQGGLDTRQQFF. The CDR3 DNA is TGTGCCAGCAGCTTAGATCAGGGGGGATTGGATACAAGACAGCAGTTCTTC.

This clonotype was picked up a small number of times. The rearrangement links TRBV15 to TRBJ2-1; TRBD2 matches 8 bases. The J segment lost 3 bases and the V segment lost 3 bases, leaving 4 bases of the junction unmatched. The CDR3 has 15 residues. Germline V CDR1 and CDR2: LNHNV, YYDKDF (reference sequence). This CDR3 is CATSSNSGNYNEQFF. Here the CDR3 DNA reads TGTGCCACCAGCAGTAATAGCGGGAACTACAATGAGCAGTTCTTC.

This clonotype came up a few times. The gene calls are TRBV11-2 and TRBJ2-3; the match to TRBD2 covers 15 bases. Germline values: CDR1 SGHAT, CDR2 FQNNGV. This CDR3 region has 17 residues. The ends lost 5 bases at V and 5 bases at J; junction bases unmatched: 8. The CDR3 DNA reads as TGTGCCAGCAGCATCTTTGGACTAGCGGGGGGGTTAGATACGCAGTATTTT. This gives the protein CASSIFGLAGGLDTQYF.

The chain carries TRBV7-9 and TRBJ1-3, with D perhaps matching TRBD1 (5 bases). Germline values: CDR1 SEHNR, CDR2 FQNEAQ (reference sequence). The V end was cut by 5 bases, the J end by 0 bases, with 20 bases between. The CDR3 covers 18 residues. The CDR3 nucleotides are TGTGCCAGCAGCACCCCAGGGCTCTCAACACACTCTGGAAACACCATATATTTT. Amino acids: CASSTPGLSTHSGNTIYF.

This chain links TRBV5-6 with TRBJ2-3, with 10 bases fitting TRBD2. The germline V gene has CDR1 SGHDT and CDR2 YYEEEE. V shed 3 bases and J 1 base; nucleotides not matched to a gene: 5. The length of the CDR3 is 16 residues. The CDR3 spells CASSSWTSGGTDTQYF. The CDR3 nucleotides are TGTGCCAGCAGCTCCTGGACTAGCGGAGGCACAGATACGCAGTATTTT.

This clonotype was seen a handful of times. This chain joins TRBV12-3 or TRBV12-4 and TRBJ1-6; D is uncertain. The length of the CDR3 is 13 residues. V was clipped by 8 bases and J by 1 base, with 6 bases between them. The CDR3 is CASSGSYNSPLHF. Here the CDR3 DNA reads TGTGCCAGCTCTGGGTCCTATAATTCACCCCTCCACTTT.

The chain has TRBV30 and TRBJ2-1, with D perhaps matching TRBD1 (6 bases). This CDR3 comprises 16 residues. V was cut by 4 bases and J by 3 bases, with 19 bases left in between. Germline CDR1 is GTSNPN and CDR2 is SVGIG (reference sequence). Here the CDR3 DNA reads TGTGCCTGGAAGGTTACAGGGTCGGGAAGCTACAATGAGCAGTTCTTC. It is translated as CAWKVTGSGSYNEQFF. Full variable domain (missing parts from reference TRBV30 and TRBJ2-1): SQTIHQWPATLVQPVGSPLSLECTVEGTSNPNLYWYRQAAGRGLQLLFYSVGIGQISSEVPQNLSASRPQDRQFILSSKKLLLSDSGFYLCAWKVTGSGSYNEQFFGPGTRLTVL.

This clonotype was detected only a few times. The J gene is TRBJ2-1, the V gene TRBV3-1; 9 bases line up with TRBD2. V dropped 4 bases and J dropped 2; count of bases not matched to a gene: 9. In germline, CDR1 is LGHDT, CDR2 YNNKEL (reference sequence). The CDR3 totals 17 residues. CDR3 nucleotides: TGTGCCAGCAGCCGCAGCCCGAGCGGGGGGACCTACAATGAGCAGTTCTTC. Translated: CASSRSPSGGTYNEQFF.